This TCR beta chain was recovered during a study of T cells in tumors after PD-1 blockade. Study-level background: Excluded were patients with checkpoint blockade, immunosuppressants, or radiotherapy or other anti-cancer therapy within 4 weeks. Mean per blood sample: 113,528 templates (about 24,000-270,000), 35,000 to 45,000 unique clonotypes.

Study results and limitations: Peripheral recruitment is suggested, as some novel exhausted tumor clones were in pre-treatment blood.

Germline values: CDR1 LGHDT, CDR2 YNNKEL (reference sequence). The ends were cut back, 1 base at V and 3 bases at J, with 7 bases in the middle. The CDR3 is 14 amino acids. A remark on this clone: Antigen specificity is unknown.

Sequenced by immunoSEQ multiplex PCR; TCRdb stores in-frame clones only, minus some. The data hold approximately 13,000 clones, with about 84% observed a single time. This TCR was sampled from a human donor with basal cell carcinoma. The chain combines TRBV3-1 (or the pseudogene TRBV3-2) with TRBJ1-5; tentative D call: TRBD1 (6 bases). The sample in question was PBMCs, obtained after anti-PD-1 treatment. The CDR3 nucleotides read TGTGCCAGCAGCCAAGGGACAGTCAATCAGCCCCAGCATTTT. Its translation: CASSQGTVNQPQHF.